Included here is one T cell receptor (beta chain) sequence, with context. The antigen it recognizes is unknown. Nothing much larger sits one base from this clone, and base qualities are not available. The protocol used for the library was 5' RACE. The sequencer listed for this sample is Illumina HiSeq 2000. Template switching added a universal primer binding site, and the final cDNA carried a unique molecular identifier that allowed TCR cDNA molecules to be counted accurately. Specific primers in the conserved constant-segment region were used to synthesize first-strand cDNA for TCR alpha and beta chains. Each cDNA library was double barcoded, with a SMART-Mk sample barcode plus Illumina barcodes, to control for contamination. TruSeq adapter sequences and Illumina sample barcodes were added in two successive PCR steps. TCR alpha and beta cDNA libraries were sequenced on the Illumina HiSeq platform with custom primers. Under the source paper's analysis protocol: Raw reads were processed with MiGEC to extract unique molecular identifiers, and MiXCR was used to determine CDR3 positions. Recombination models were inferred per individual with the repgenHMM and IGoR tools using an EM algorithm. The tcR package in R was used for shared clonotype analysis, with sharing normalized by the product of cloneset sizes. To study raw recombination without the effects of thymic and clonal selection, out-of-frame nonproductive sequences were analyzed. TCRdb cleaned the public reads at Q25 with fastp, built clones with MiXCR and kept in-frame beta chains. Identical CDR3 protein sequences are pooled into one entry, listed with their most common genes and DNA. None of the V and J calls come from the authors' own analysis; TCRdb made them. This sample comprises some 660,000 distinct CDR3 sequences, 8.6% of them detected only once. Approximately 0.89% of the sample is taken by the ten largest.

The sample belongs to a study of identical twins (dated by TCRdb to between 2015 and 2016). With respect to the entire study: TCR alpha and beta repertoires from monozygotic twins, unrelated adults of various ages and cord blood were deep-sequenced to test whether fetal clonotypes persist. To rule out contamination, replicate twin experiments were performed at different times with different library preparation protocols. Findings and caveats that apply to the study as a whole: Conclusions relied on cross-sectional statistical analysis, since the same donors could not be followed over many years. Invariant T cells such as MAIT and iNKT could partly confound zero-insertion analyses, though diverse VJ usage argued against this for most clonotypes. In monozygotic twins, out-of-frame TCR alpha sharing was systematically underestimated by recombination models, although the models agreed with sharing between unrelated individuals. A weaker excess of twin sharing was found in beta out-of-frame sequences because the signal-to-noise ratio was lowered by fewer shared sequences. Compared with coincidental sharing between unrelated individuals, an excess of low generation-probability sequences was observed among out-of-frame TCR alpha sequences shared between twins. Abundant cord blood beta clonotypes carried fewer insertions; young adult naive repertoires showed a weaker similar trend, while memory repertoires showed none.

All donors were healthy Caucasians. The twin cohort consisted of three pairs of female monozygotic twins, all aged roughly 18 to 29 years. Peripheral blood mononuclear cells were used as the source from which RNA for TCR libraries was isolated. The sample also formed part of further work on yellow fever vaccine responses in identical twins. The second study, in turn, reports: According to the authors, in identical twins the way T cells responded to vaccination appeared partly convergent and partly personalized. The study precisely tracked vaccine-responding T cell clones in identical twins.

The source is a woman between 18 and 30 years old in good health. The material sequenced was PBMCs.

The sequenced DNA: TGTGCCAGCAGTGGCGGGACTAACGAGCAGTACTTC. It encodes CASSGGTNEQYF. The sequence is built from TRBV2 and TRBJ2-7, with 7 bases aligning to TRBD2. CDR1 SNHLY and CDR2 FYNNEI were looked up in the germline V gene. Measured from the cysteine to the phenylalanine, the CDR3 is 12 residues long. Here the CDR3 DNA is all that survives: 36 bases in frame from base 1. V and J are trimmed by 4 bases and 5 bases, and the gene matches miss 2 bases of the junction.